Below, 32 T cell receptor beta chains from the same sample are listed, as sequenced in a study of blood T cells in healthy people across ages. Through a sample-barcoded 5' primer and a J-beta primer mix, a second PCR was run for roughly 6 to 12 cycles. TCRdb recomputed calls from the 5' RACE reads with MiXCR, one row per CDR3 protein. The sample includes more than 900,000 distinct CDR3 sequences, about 23% of them seen just once. This sample was shared with a second study, whose subject was T cells of mothers and their children.

The specimen sequenced was blood. The receptors come from a girl between 2 and 10 years old in good health.

V gene TRBV20-1 combines with J gene TRBJ2-3; 8 bases fit TRBD2. V shed 5 bases, J shed 5 bases, and the junction held 15 bases outside the gene matches. This CDR3 is built from 16 residues. CDR1 DFQATT and CDR2 SNEGSKA come from the germline V gene (reference sequence). The CDR3 DNA reads TGCAGTGCTGGCACGGGCGGGAGGCCCCTGAGAGATACGCAGTATTTT. It translates to CSAGTGGRPLRDTQYF.

This clonotype was detected only a few times. J is TRBJ2-1 and V is TRBV29-1; the D gene is possibly TRBD2 (6 bases). The CDR3 is 13 residues long. Germline V gene lookup returns CDR1 SQVTM and CDR2 ANQGSEA. Between the trimmed V and J ends, which lost 4 bases and 6 bases, there was a span of 13 bases. The CDR3 DNA follows: TGCAGCGTTGTACGCGGGACGATCAATGAGCAGTTCTTC. Translating it yields CSVVRGTINEQFF.

This clonotype was seen only a few times. The chain carries TRBV25-1 and TRBJ2-1; D tentatively reads TRBD1 or TRBD2 (7 bases each). Trimming left V 5 bases short and J 5 bases short, with 19 bases between. The germline gives CDR1 MGHDK, CDR2 SYGVNS. The CDR3 runs 16 residues. CDR3: CASSSDPGGVDNEQFF. The CDR3 DNA follows: TGTGCCAGCAGTTCTGACCCAGGGGGGGTGGACAATGAGCAGTTCTTC.

V gene TRBV6-2 or TRBV6-3 combines with J gene TRBJ2-7; 7 nucleotides line up with TRBD1. V lost 10 bases to trimming and J lost 2 bases; unmatched junction nucleotides: 5. CDR3 length: 12 residues. The germline V gene encodes CDR1 MNHEY and CDR2 SVGEGT. This CDR3 is CATGTETYEQYF. CDR3 DNA: TGTGCCACCGGGACAGAGACCTACGAGCAGTACTTC.

The J gene is TRBJ2-3, the V gene TRBV3-1, with TRBD1 as a possible D gene (6 bases). This CDR3 is built from 17 residues. The V gene's germline CDR1 is LGHDT and CDR2 YNNKEL (reference sequence). V was pared by 4 bases and J by 6 bases, with 23 bases between. The CDR3: CASSRRSSGTYWDTQYF. CDR3 bases: TGTGCCAGCAGCCGACGATCTTCCGGGACATACTGGGATACGCAGTATTTT.

This clonotype was found a few times. V and J are TRBV7-2 and TRBJ2-2; the match to TRBD1 covers 7 bases. Trimming cost V 2 bases and J 5 bases; bases outside gene matches: 11. The germline V gene has CDR1 SGHTA and CDR2 FQGNSA. The CDR3 loop spans 17 amino acids. The CDR3, as DNA: TGTGCCAGCAGCTTAAGAGGGAGACAGGGTGATACCGGGGAGCTGTTTTTT. Translating it yields CASSLRGRQGDTGELFF.

This sequence joins TRBV6-1 and TRBJ2-5; 8 bases match TRBD1. The CDR3 runs to 16 residues. The trim removed 6 bases at V and 5 bases at J, leaving 14 bases unmatched. Germline CDR1 MNHNS, CDR2 SASEGT. This CDR3 reads CASRPSPGQAWETQYF. CDR3 coding DNA: TGTGCCAGCAGACCCAGCCCGGGACAGGCATGGGAGACCCAGTACTTC.

The rearrangement uses TRBV12-3 or TRBV12-4 and TRBJ1-5, with a possible D match to TRBD1 (6 bases). The CDR3 extends over 16 amino acids. Trimming shortened V by 5 bases and J by 2 bases, and 16 bases separated the two germline ends. CDR3 in amino acids: CASSLEQGYGNQPQHF. The CDR3 DNA reads as TGTGCCAGCAGTCTAGAACAGGGATATGGCAATCAGCCCCAGCATTTT.

This clonotype was picked up a small number of times. The gene calls are TRBV9 and TRBJ1-2; D is unresolved. The CDR3 has 13 amino acids. With 0 bases removed from V and 4 bases from J, the gap between germline ends came to 7 bases. Germline CDR1 SGDLS, CDR2 YYNGEE. As DNA, the CDR3 is TGTGCCAGCAGCGTAGACGGCAGCTATGGCTACACCTTC. It specifies CASSVDGSYGYTF.

The genes are TRBV7-3 and TRBJ2-2; 10 bases agree with TRBD2. Per the germline V gene, CDR1 is SGHTA and CDR2 is FQGTGA. Unmatched junction bases numbered 7, after V lost 5 bases and J lost 4 bases. The CDR3 totals 16 residues. The CDR3 bases are TGTGCCAGCAGCGGAACCGGGACTAGCGTCACCGGGGAGCTGTTTTTT. Amino acids: CASSGTGTSVTGELFF.

V gene TRBV12-3 or TRBV12-4 combines with J gene TRBJ2-7, with 7 bases matching TRBD2. The J call may be in error: the DNA end matches TRBJ2-1 better. The CDR3 runs 15 residues. The CDR3, as DNA: TGTGCCAGCAACCTGGGAGGGAGTTCCTACAATGAGCAGTTCTTC. It encodes CASNLGGSSYNEQFF.

This clonotype has only a few counts. The chain has TRBV20-1 and TRBJ2-3, with D unresolved. CDR1 and CDR2 (germline): DFQATT, SNEGSKA (reference sequence). Trimming cost V 0 bases and J 2 bases, with 12 bases left between them. The CDR3 sequence is 15 residues long. The CDR3 reads CSARDLLVDTDTQYF. The CDR3 DNA reads as TGCAGTGCTAGAGATCTCCTAGTAGACACAGATACGCAGTATTTT.

The chain joins TRBV9 to TRBJ1-2, with 10 bases that match TRBD1. V shed 3 bases and J 5 bases; nucleotides not matched to a gene: 7. The CDR3 consists of 15 residues. Per the germline V gene, CDR1 is SGDLS and CDR2 is YYNGEE. CDR3 loop: CASSETGTGAYGYTF. The CDR3 DNA is TGTGCCAGCAGCGAGACCGGGACAGGGGCTTATGGCTACACCTTC.

This clonotype was picked up a small number of times. The J gene is TRBJ1-1, the V gene TRBV12-3 or TRBV12-4, with D possibly TRBD1 on 5 matching bases. V dropped 1 base and J dropped 6 bases, with 12 bases sitting between them. The CDR3 has 14 amino acids. CDR3 region: CASSLVRQGPEAFF. The CDR3 DNA reads TGTGCCAGCAGTTTAGTCCGGCAGGGACCTGAAGCTTTCTTT.

In the case of this clonotype: One end of the junction does not line up with germline, which may come from a read error. The gene calls are TRBV28 and TRBJ2-5; 8 nucleotides line up with TRBD1. The CDR3 sequence is 16 residues long. The V gene's germline CDR1 is MDHEN and CDR2 SYDVKM. CDR3 DNA: TGTGCCAGCAGTCCTACCTTCGGGACAGGTCAAGAGACCCGGTACTTC. Protein product: CASSPTFGTGQETRYF.

This clonotype was counted many times. This sequence joins TRBV7-9 and TRBJ2-7, with 7 bases that match TRBD1. The CDR3 runs to 12 residues. From germline, CDR1 is SEHNR and CDR2 FQNEAQ (reference sequence). V trimming: 4 bases; J trimming: 4 bases; junction bases outside the gene matches: 1. The CDR3 DNA reads as TGTGCCAGCAGCTCGACAGGGTACGAGCAGTACTTC. Translating gives CASSSTGYEQYF.

This chain joins TRBV5-1 and TRBJ2-5; D gene uncertain. CDR1 is SGHRS and CDR2 is YFSETQ in the germline V gene. V lost 0 bases, J lost 1 base, and 10 bases lay in between. The CDR3 covers 15 residues. CDR3 amino acids: CASSLGETGQETQYF. The CDR3 DNA reads as TGCGCCAGCAGCTTGGGTGAGACTGGCCAAGAGACCCAGTACTTC. Full variable domain (remainder filled in from reference TRBV5-1 and TRBJ2-5): KAGVTQTPRYLIKTRGQQVTLSCSPISGHRSVSWYQQTPGQGLQFLFEYFSETQRNKGNFPGRFSGRQFSNSRSEMNVSTLELGDSALYLCASSLGETGQETQYFGPGTRLLVL.

Only a few counts were recorded for this clonotype. The chain uses TRBV24-1 and TRBJ1-1, with D hard to call. The CDR3 totals 13 residues. Between the trimmed V and J ends, which lost 1 base and 7 bases, there was a span of 9 bases. In germline, CDR1 is KGHDR, CDR2 SFDVKD. The CDR3, as DNA: TGTGCCACCAGTGATTTAATGGGAGGTGAAGCTTTCTTT. Amino acid sequence: CATSDLMGGEAFF.

This clonotype showed up just a few times. V is TRBV6-6 and J is TRBJ2-5, with TRBD2 matching over 9 bases. This CDR3 is 15 amino acids long. Germline loops: CDR1 MNHNY, CDR2 SVGAGI (reference sequence). J gave up 5 bases and V 2 bases, and 6 bases lay outside the gene matches. The CDR3 bases are TGTGCCAGCAGTTACCTTTTAGCGGGAGTGGAGACCCAGTACTTC. Protein: CASSYLLAGVETQYF.

This clonotype was observed at least ten times. V and J are TRBV11-2 and TRBJ2-1, with 8 positions matching TRBD2. This CDR3 is 15 amino acids long. V lost 5 bases to trimming and J lost 6 bases; unmatched junction nucleotides: 9. The V gene's germline CDR1 is SGHAT and CDR2 FQNNGV. CDR3: CASSPNPGGANEQFF. CDR3 nucleotide sequence: TGTGCCAGCAGCCCTAATCCGGGAGGGGCCAATGAGCAGTTCTTC.

This rearrangement joins TRBV28 to TRBJ2-1, with D unresolved. The germline V gene encodes CDR1 MDHEN and CDR2 SYDVKM. The V end was cut by 6 bases, the J end by 13 bases, with 16 bases between. The CDR3 covers 12 residues. The CDR3 loop is CASRPGLTKQFF. The CDR3 region has the DNA TGTGCCAGCAGGCCCGGGCTCACGAAACAGTTCTTC. The full variable domain, rest sourced from reference TRBV28 and TRBJ2-1, is DVKVTQSSRYLVKRTGEKVFLECVQDMDHENMFWYRQDPGLGLRLIYFSYDVKMKEKGDIPEGYSVSREKKERFSLILESASTNQTSMYLCASRPGLTKQFFGPGTRLTVL.

For this clonotype: Sequence at one end of the junction differs from germline and may be a read error. The chain employs TRBV7-9 and TRBJ2-5; 10 positions match TRBD2. The CDR3 covers 16 residues. Germline values: CDR1 SEHNR, CDR2 FQNEAQ (reference sequence). The CDR3 region is CASSLAQRGGRETQHF. DNA of the CDR3: TGTGCCAGCAGCTTAGCCCAGCGGGGGGGACGAGAGACCCAGCACTTC.

The DNA for the CDR3 is TGTGCCAGCAGCTCCAACTGGGGGGAAGCTTTCTTT. It specifies CASSSNWGEAFF. V gene TRBV9 combines with J gene TRBJ1-1, with D perhaps matching TRBD1 (5 bases). The V end was cut by 4 bases, the J end by 8 bases, with 12 bases between. CDR3 length: 12 amino acids. Germline V gene data show CDR1 as SGDLS and CDR2 as YYNGEE.

The chain joins TRBV28 to TRBJ1-5; D is ambiguous. Deletions cut 5 bases from V and 9 bases from J, with 14 bases between. Per germline, CDR1 MDHEN and CDR2 SYDVKM. The CDR3 has 13 amino acids. Here the CDR3 reads CASSLRTGRPQHF. The CDR3 DNA is TGTGCCAGCAGTCTTAGGACGGGTCGGCCCCAGCATTTT.

About this clonotype itself: A much larger clone differs by one base, so this may be a read error. This rearrangement joins TRBV4-3 to TRBJ2-3; TRBD1 matches 10 bases. There are 16 residues in the CDR3. J was trimmed by 3 bases and V by 1 base; bases with no gene match: 4. Germline values: CDR1 LGHNA, CDR2 YSLEER. The CDR3 reads CASSQGTGQGTDTQYF. The CDR3 region has the DNA TGCGCCAGCAGCCAAGGTACGGGACAGGGGACAGATACGCAGTATTTT.

This clonotype occurred a few times. The chain is built from TRBV12-3 or TRBV12-4 and TRBJ2-1; tentative D call: TRBD1 (6 bases). The CDR3 is 15 residues long. Between the trimmed V and J ends, which lost 3 bases and 7 bases, there was a span of 16 bases. This CDR3 reads CASSFSQGISNEQFF. DNA of the CDR3: TGTGCCAGCAGTTTTTCACAGGGTATAAGTAATGAGCAGTTCTTC.

This rearrangement joins TRBV14 to TRBJ2-5, with D hard to call. Per the germline V gene, CDR1 is SGHDN and CDR2 is FVKESK. The germline V and J ends were trimmed by 1 base and 5 bases, with 11 bases remaining between them. The CDR3 is 14 residues long. CDR3 in DNA: TGTGCCAGCAGCCAAGTAAATAGCAGGGAGACCCAGTACTTC. Protein sequence: CASSQVNSRETQYF.

V usage is TRBV6-1 and J usage is TRBJ2-5; 13 bases are a match to TRBD2. Judging by the DNA end, TRBJ2-7 fits better; the J call may be wrong. The length of the CDR3 is 18 residues. Per germline, CDR1 MNHNS and CDR2 SASEGT. The CDR3 DNA sequence: TGTGCCAGCAGTAATCGGGGTAGACTAGCGGGGGGCTCCTACGAGCAGTACTTC. Amino acid sequence: CASSNRGRLAGGSYEQYF.

This chain links TRBV3-1 with TRBJ2-5; the D gene is possibly TRBD2 (6 bases). The CDR3 runs to 17 residues. From germline, CDR1 is LGHDT and CDR2 YNNKEL (reference sequence). V was pared by 4 bases and J by 13 bases, with 31 bases between. CDR3 DNA: TGTGCCAGCAGCCGGGGACTCGTGGGTCAAACGGAGGTGACTCCGTACTTC. This gives the protein CASSRGLVGQTEVTPYF.

This clonotype showed up just a few times. This sequence joins TRBV29-1 and TRBJ2-1; 9 bases map to TRBD2. CDR1 is SQVTM and CDR2 is ANQGSEA in the germline V gene. The CDR3 runs to 15 residues. J was trimmed by 5 bases and V by 5 bases; bases with no gene match: 10. The CDR3 loop is CSVPLGGRANNEQFF. The DNA for the CDR3 is TGCAGCGTTCCCCTCGGCGGGAGGGCCAACAATGAGCAGTTCTTC.

The rearrangement links TRBV4-1 to TRBJ2-5, with D perhaps TRBD1 or TRBD2 (6 bases each). Deletions cut 1 base from V and 9 bases from J, with 12 bases between. Germline lookup yields CDR1 MGHRA and CDR2 YSYEKL. CDR3 length equals 13 residues. This CDR3 reads CASSQVPGEAQYF. The CDR3, as DNA: TGCGCCAGCAGCCAAGTTCCAGGGGAGGCCCAGTACTTC.

The chain combines TRBV12-3 or TRBV12-4 with TRBJ2-3, with TRBD1 matching over 9 bases. V lost 2 bases, J lost 4 bases, and 10 bases stayed unmatched. There are 17 residues in the CDR3. CDR3 DNA: TGTGCCAGCAGTTTATTACCGGGACAGGGTGAGGCAGATACGCAGTATTTT. The encoded protein is CASSLLPGQGEADTQYF.